The clone carrying this T cell receptor (beta chain) was seen a few times. This entry comes from a study of Graves' ophthalmopathy and Graves' hyperthyroidism. People with hyperthyroidism were aged 18 to 65 and newly diagnosed, under 2 months' duration. The PBMCs used were ones drawn from less than 12 ml of fresh peripheral blood. Amplification from RNA transcripts yielded the TCR beta CDR3 regions. Investigators did first-round RT-PCR with HTBI primers, then second-round multiplex PCR. One entry per CDR3 protein results from TCRdb running MiXCR on the multiplex PCR reads. The table shows under 800,000 distinct CDR3 sequences, with about 24% occurring only once. The clonotype comes from a woman between 18 and 29 years old with stable Graves' hyperthyroidism. Some clones in this sample may be carry-over from other donors' samples. Sequenced material: peripheral blood.

The chain's CDR3 is CASSLDVFNNSPLHF. DNA of the CDR3: TGTGCCAGCAGCTTGGACGTGTTCAATAATTCACCCCTCCACTTT. The gene calls are TRBV11-1 and TRBJ1-6; no definite D call. The germline V gene encodes CDR1 SGHAT and CDR2 FQDESV (reference sequence). V was shortened by 3 bases and J by 5 bases, with 11 bases between the two germline ends. This CDR3 has 15 amino acids.